This is a list of T cell receptor beta chains from one sample in a study of regulatory T cells in long-lasting Graves disease. TCRdb reanalysed the multiplex PCR reads using MiXCR and keeps one entry per CDR3 protein. Of about 460,000 distinct CDR3 sequences in the sample, roughly 23% were seen once. Here the sequenced sample was peripheral blood mononuclear cells (PBMCs), taken when the disease was refractory, from a patient treated with antithyroid drugs. The receptor source for this set is a female donor with Graves disease. Each CDR3 is given with its conserved first and last residue. The D gene is left open where the match is weak. Clone sizes are given selectively: once, few, many, or a class where the clone is expanded.

cdr3_length j_call v_call d_call clone_size cdr3_nt cdr3_aa
14 TRBJ2-2 TRBV12-3/TRBV12-4 - - TGTGCCAGCAGGTTCCACTCTAGGACCGGGGAGCTGTTTTTT CASRFHSRTGELFF
14 TRBJ1-5 TRBV12-3/TRBV12-4 - many TGTGCCAGCAGCCCTCGTAGGGTTCATCAGCCCCAGCATTTT CASSPRRVHQPQHF
14 TRBJ2-7 TRBV2 TRBD1 many TGTGCCAGCAGTGTTTCGGGACAGGGTTTCGAGCAGTACTTC CASSVSGQGFEQYF
16 TRBJ1-1 TRBV2 TRBD1 many TGTGCCGGTCGGGACAGGGGGGATGGACTAAACACTGAAGCTTTCTTT CAGRDRGDGLNTEAFF
13 TRBJ2-7 TRBV5-4 - few TGTGCCAGCAGCTTGCGCCCATCCAACGAGCAGTACTTC CASSLRPSNEQYF
16 TRBJ2-2 TRBV7-8 TRBD2 few TGTGCCAGCAGCAACACTAGCGGGATATTTTCCGGGGAGCTGTTTTTT CASSNTSGIFSGELFF
15 TRBJ2-2 TRBV30 TRBD1 - TGTGCCTGGAGTAGGGGACAGGGGGCGCATGGGGAGCTGTTTTTT CAWSRGQGAHGELFF
14 TRBJ2-1 TRBV30 - - TGTGCCTGGAGTGCGGGGGTTTCCTACAATGAGCAGTTCTTC CAWSAGVSYNEQFF
11 TRBJ2-5 TRBV2 - many TGTGCCAGCAACCCAGTCGAGACCCAGTACTTC CASNPVETQYF
15 TRBJ2-2 TRBV12-3/TRBV12-4 - many TGTGCCAGCAGTTTAGTGGAGGGGGCTAACGGGGAGCTGTTTTTT CASSLVEGANGELFF
14 TRBJ1-2 TRBV5-1 TRBD1 - TGCGCCAGCAGCTTGGATGGACAGGGTCCCGGCTACACCTTC CASSLDGQGPGYTF
14 TRBJ2-4 TRBV19 - - TGTGCCAGCAGAGGATTACTAGGCAAAAACATTCAGTACTTC CASRGLLGKNIQYF
14 TRBJ1-4 TRBV19 - - TGTGCCAGTAGTCGGACCTTCGAGGATGAAAAACTGTTTTTT CASSRTFEDEKLFF
14 TRBJ2-7 TRBV11-2 - - TGTGCCAGCAGCTATTCGGGAGTTTCGGTCGAGCAGTACTTC CASSYSGVSVEQYF
13 TRBJ2-7 TRBV2 - many TGTGCCAGCAAAAGGACAGAGCCCTACGAGCAGTACTTC CASKRTEPYEQYF
14 TRBJ1-2 TRBV12-3/TRBV12-4 TRBD1 many TGTGCCACCGGTTCGGGTGCAGGGGGTTATGGCTACACCTTC CATGSGAGGYGYTF
12 TRBJ2-1 TRBV20-1 - - TGCAGTGCCGTCCGGACCTACAATGAGCAGTTCTTC CSAVRTYNEQFF
15 TRBJ2-2 TRBV28 TRBD2 many TGTGCCAGCAGGATAGCGGGAGGTCGAGCCGGGGAGCTGTTTTTT CASRIAGGRAGELFF
12 TRBJ2-1 TRBV11-2 - few TGTGCCAGCAGCTTTAACCGGCAGGGAAAGTTCTTC CASSFNRQGKFF
15 TRBJ2-3 TRBV11-3 - once TGTGCCAGCAGCTCGCCTTACACCAGCACAGATACGCAGTATTTT CASSSPYTSTDTQYF
17 TRBJ1-6 TRBV7-8 TRBD1 many TGTGCCAGCAGCTTACTTAGTGTCCCAGGGGGCTATTCACCCCTCCACTTT CASSLLSVPGGYSPLHF
18 TRBJ1-2 TRBV3-1 - few TGTGCCAGCAGCCATCATCAGACATGGCGGGGAAGGAGCTATGGCTACACCTTC CASSHHQTWRGRSYGYTF
15 TRBJ2-2 TRBV5-1 - - TGCGCCAGCAGCGAGGACGCCGCGAACACCGGGGAGCTGTTTTTT CASSEDAANTGELFF
14 TRBJ1-5 TRBV12-3/TRBV12-4 - many TGTGCCAGCTCCAGGGAAGGGACCCATGAGCCCCAGCATTTT CASSREGTHEPQHF
11 TRBJ1-2 TRBV30 - few TGTGCCTGGAGTACAGGGTATGGCTACACCTTC CAWSTGYGYTF
15 TRBJ2-2 TRBV14 - - TGTGCCAGCAGTCCTCAGGGGATATACACCGGGGAGCTGTTTTTT CASSPQGIYTGELFF
14 TRBJ1-2 TRBV29-1 TRBD1 - TGCAGCGTTGATCTCATTCCGGGACAGGGTGGCCGGACCTTC CSVDLIPGQGGRTF
13 TRBJ1-5 TRBV10-3 - - TGTGCCATCAGTGAGGCGGAGGACCAGCCCCAGCATTTT CAISEAEDQPQHF
16 TRBJ2-2 TRBV29-1 TRBD2 many TGCAGCGTTTTGGGACTAGCGGGGGTCTCCACCGGGGAGCTGTTTTTT CSVLGLAGVSTGELFF
15 TRBJ2-5 TRBV7-2 - - TGTGCCAGCAGCCAAGAGGGGTGGTTTTCAGAGACCCAGTACTTC CASSQEGWFSETQYF
14 TRBJ1-1 TRBV5-6 - - TGTGCCAGCAGATTACAGGGCCTCTACACTGAAGCTTTCTTT CASRLQGLYTEAFF
14 TRBJ1-1 TRBV9 - - TGTACCAGCAGCTTAGGACGGTGGAACACTGAAGCTTTCTTT CTSSLGRWNTEAFF
12 TRBJ2-7 TRBV29-1 - many TGCAGCGTCCAACAGGGATCCTACGAGCAGTACTTC CSVQQGSYEQYF
15 TRBJ1-4 TRBV27 - many TGTGCCAGCAGGGGTTTTGGGCAGGAGGGTGAAAAACTGTTTTTT CASRGFGQEGEKLFF
12 TRBJ1-6 TRBV11-3 - many TGTGCCAGCAGCTTAGAGGCATCACCCCTCCACTTT CASSLEASPLHF
16 TRBJ2-7 TRBV11-2 TRBD1 many TGTGCCAGCACTCGAGTCGCCAGGGGGTTAACCTACGAGCAGTACTTC CASTRVARGLTYEQYF